This paragraph reports one T cell receptor (beta chain). The antigen remains unidentified. This sample stems from a study of CD8 T cells in ankylosing spondylitis. Findings of the study overall: Seemingly characteristic of ankylosing spondylitis blood was a TCR beta motif consisting of about 8 highly homologous variants. Relatively rare in peripheral blood, disease-linked clones were also CD8+.

J was trimmed by 2 bases and V by 5 bases; bases with no gene match: 8. The CDR3 loop spans 16 amino acids. CDR1 and CDR2 from the germline V gene are SEHNR and FQNEAQ (reference sequence). 5'-RACE, quantitative and with molecular barcodes, yielded the TCR beta libraries. TCRdb re-analysed the 5' RACE reads in MiXCR, keeping a single row per CDR3 protein. The sample lists fewer than 250,000 distinct CDR3 sequences, 32% occurring once. This TCR came from a male donor with ankylosing spondylitis or in good health (not recorded which). The chain has TRBV7-9 and TRBJ2-5; 10 bases are shared with TRBD1. The sequencing input was blood, either unsorted or a sorted T cell fraction (not recorded which). The CDR3 DNA is TGTGCCAGCAGCCCAGAAGGGACAGGGGATCAAGAGACCCAGTACTTC. Translating gives CASSPEGTGDQETQYF.